This section outlines one T cell receptor (beta chain) sequence together with its context. Antigen: not known. This CDR3 is built from 14 residues. The ends were cut back, 0 bases at V and 1 base at J, with 7 bases in the middle. Germline V CDR1 and CDR2: LGHDT, YNNKEL (reference sequence). The data originate from a study of T cell responses to AZD1222 COVID-19 vaccine. Findings and limits, study-wide: Most donors were white British and more were female, and clonal diversity was possibly underestimated. Compared with day 0, the breadth and depth of the Spike-specific TCR repertoire rose significantly after two doses of AZD1222. There were repertoire samples only from the period after the peak T cell response. As reported, nearly half of all spike-specific TCRs target variant regions that are unmutated.

Sequencing used immunoSEQ multiplex PCR; TCRdb keeps in-frame clones, though not all of them. The data contain fewer than 120,000 clones, nearly 90% of them singletons. Sequencing used peripheral blood, obtained on day 0 of AZD1222 vaccination. The TCR sequence derives from an adult in good health. The rearrangement links TRBV3-1 (or the pseudogene TRBV3-2) to TRBJ2-7; D is unresolved. CDR3: CASSQEMGSYEQYF. The DNA for the CDR3 is TGTGCCAGCAGCCAAGAGATGGGTTCCTACGAGCAGTACTTC.